This T cell receptor (beta chain) was found in a study of a mutant IDH1 vaccine in newly diagnosed glioma. Looking at the study overall: Previous care, which was radiotherapy, temozolomide, or both, most often involved both.

Sequenced by immunoSEQ multiplex PCR; TCRdb stores in-frame clones only, minus some. The sample has about 94,000 clones; roughly 89% are singletons. The time point denotes: week 47, end of study. Doses consisted of 300 ug of mutant IDH1 20-mer peptide each, paired with topical imiquimod. This clone was seen more than once but under ten times. Its specificity is unknown. The sequenced sample was PBMCs, obtained from a glioma patient whose treatment included an IDH1 peptide vaccine. The receptor comes from a woman aged 45-59 years with glioma.

This CDR3 reads CASRTTGLYQPQHF. The CDR3 DNA is TGTGCCAGCAGAACGACAGGACTGTATCAGCCCCAGCATTTT. The J gene is TRBJ1-5, the V gene TRBV6-1; the D gene is possibly TRBD1 (6 bases). CDR3 size: 14 residues. Trimming removed 6 bases from V and 5 bases from J, with 14 bases in between. In germline, CDR1 is MNHNS, CDR2 SASEGT.